The clone carrying this T cell receptor beta chain was seen at least ten times. Trimming shortened V by 4 bases and J by 0 bases, and 4 bases separated the two germline ends. Germline V lookup: CDR1 SEHNR, CDR2 FQNEAQ (reference sequence). The CDR3 length is 13 residues. The authors prepared the TCRbeta library with unique molecular identifiers. Via MiXCR, TCRdb re-called the PCR reads, giving one row per CDR3 protein. The data show 900,000 or so distinct CDR3 sequences, with around 17% seen just once and approximately 5% held by the top ten. This entry is derived from a study of T-cell reconstitution after alpha-beta-depleted transplantation in children.

The chain employs TRBV7-9 and TRBJ1-3; no reliable D call. This clonotype originated in a male patient younger than 18 who had a stem cell transplant for acute lymphoblastic leukemia, so the T cells may come from the graft donor. Sequenced here: PBMCs, mostly from graft donor cells, sampled 360 days after TCRalphabeta/CD19-depleted stem cell transplant. The CDR3 nucleotides are TGTGCCAGCAGCTCAAGCTCTGGAAACACCATATATTTT. Its translation is CASSSSSGNTIYF. Combining the CDR3 with reference TRBV7-9 and TRBJ1-3 gives the whole variable domain DTGVSQNPRHKITKRGQNVTFRCDPISEHNRLYWYRQTLGQGPEFLTYFQNEAQLEKSRLLSDRFSAERPKGSFSTLEIQRTEQGDSAMYLCASSSSSGNTIYFGEGSWLTVV.